This TCR beta chain came from a study of a mutant IDH1 vaccine in newly diagnosed glioma. Study in general: Scheduled for weeks 1, 3, 5, 7, 11, 15, 19 and 23, eight vaccinations were given to patients.

Notes on this clone: Its antigen is not known.

Profiled with immunoSEQ multiplex PCR; TCRdb holds only in-frame clones, not every one. The table includes around 28,000 clones, roughly nine tenths detected once. V was pared by 1 base and J by 4 bases, with 4 bases of the junction left unmatched. Germline V gene sequence: CDR1 SEHNR, CDR2 FQNEAQ (reference sequence). This CDR3 has 15 residues. The sample's time point: week 5, during vaccination. What each vaccine dose contained was 300 ug of mutant IDH1 20-mer peptide, accompanied by topical imiquimod. Donors harbored newly found WHO grade 3 or 4 IDH1-mutant, ATRX-lost astrocytomas. Sequences were derived from PBMCs, sampled from a glioma patient whose treatment included an IDH1 peptide vaccine. The rearrangement links TRBV7-9 to TRBJ1-2, with TRBD1 matching 9 bases. The clonotype was recovered from a man in his late teens or twenties with glioma. DNA of the CDR3: TGTGCCAGCAGCTTAGTTACAGGGGGCGCCTATGGCTACACCTTC. Residues: CASSLVTGGAYGYTF.